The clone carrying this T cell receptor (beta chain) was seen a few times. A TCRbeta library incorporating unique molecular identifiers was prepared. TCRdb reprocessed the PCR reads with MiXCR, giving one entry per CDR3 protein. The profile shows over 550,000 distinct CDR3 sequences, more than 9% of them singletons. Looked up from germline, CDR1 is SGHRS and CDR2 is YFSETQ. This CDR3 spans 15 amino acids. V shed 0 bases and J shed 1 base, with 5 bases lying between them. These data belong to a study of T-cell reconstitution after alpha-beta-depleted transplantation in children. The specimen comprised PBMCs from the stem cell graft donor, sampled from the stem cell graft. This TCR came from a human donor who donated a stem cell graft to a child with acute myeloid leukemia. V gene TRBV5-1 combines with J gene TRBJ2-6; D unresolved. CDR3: CASSLDLSGANVLTF. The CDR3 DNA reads TGCGCCAGCAGCTTGGATCTTTCTGGGGCCAACGTCCTGACTTTC.